A selection of T cell receptor beta chains follows, all from one sample in a study of blood T cell repertoires in COVID-19. The assay was immunoSEQ multiplex PCR, and TCRdb's table has in-frame clones only and misses some. The sample consists of approximately 190,000 clones, roughly 88% of them appearing once. Sequenced input: peripheral blood. The receptors here all came from a woman aged 40 to 50 who had recovered from COVID-19. Each CDR3 is given with its conserved first and last residue. The D gene is left open where the match is weak.

D	V	J	CDR3
.	TRBV30	TRBJ1-2	CAWAREYSHLYGYTF
.	TRBV11-2	TRBJ2-1	CASSLGRGEQFF
.	TRBV19	TRBJ1-1	CASSIEAGMNTEAFF
TRBD2	TRBV9	TRBJ2-7	CASSVGGGRAYEQYF
TRBD2	TRBV6-2/TRBV6-3	TRBJ2-7	CASSLTSGGTYEQYF
.	TRBV7-6	TRBJ1-1	CASSPTPGGTAEAFF
TRBD2	TRBV27	TRBJ2-4	CASSFVAGDNIQYF
TRBD1	TRBV5-1	TRBJ1-4	CASSRSGDRGEKLFF
TRBD2	TRBV28	TRBJ2-1	CASSLWAGLAGGSYNEQFF
TRBD2	TRBV30	TRBJ2-2	CAWKRESGNTGELFF
TRBD2	TRBV4-2	TRBJ2-3	CASSQPPRGLTDTQYF
TRBD2	TRBV18	TRBJ2-3	CASSPAGEATDTQYF
.	TRBV5-1	TRBJ2-2	CASSFGTSSNTGELFF
TRBD1	TRBV6-5	TRBJ1-1	CAVQPGQWTTEAFF
TRBD1	TRBV15	TRBJ1-2	CATSRVGQNYGYTF